This record looks at one TCR beta chain sequence and its context. Method: immunoSEQ multiplex PCR; TCRdb's copy keeps in-frame clones and lacks some. The repertoire holds some 31,000 clones, with 90% as singletons. Germline loops: CDR1 MDHEN, CDR2 SYDVKM. Trimming removed 5 bases from V and 6 bases from J, with 16 bases in between. The CDR3 covers 15 residues. This sample was included in a study of blood T cell repertoires in COVID-19. Turning to the study itself: The samples span acute and convalescent COVID-19 from the United States, Italy and Spain. T cells, B-cell-depleted T cells, or PBMCs provided the cDNA or gDNA that served as material.

Sequencing used peripheral blood. The genes are TRBV28 and TRBJ1-4; possibly TRBD1 for D (5 bases). This TCR came from a man between 70 and 80 years old with active or convalescent COVID-19. The CDR3 protein is CASSGGGAGDEKLFF. As DNA, the CDR3 is TGTGCCAGCAGTGGGGGAGGGGCCGGCGATGAAAAACTGTTTTTT. The variable domain in full, with the rest retrieved from reference TRBV28 and TRBJ1-4, is DVKVTQSSRYLVKRTGEKVFLECVQDMDHENMFWYRQDPGLGLRLIYFSYDVKMKEKGDIPEGYSVSREKKERFSLILESASTNQTSMYLCASSGGGAGDEKLFFGSGTQLSVL.